This T cell receptor beta chain was captured in a study of T cells in Graves' hyperthyroidism and ophthalmopathy. This CDR3 has 12 residues. V lost 8 bases and J lost 6; bases outside the gene matches: 6. Germline values: CDR1 SQVTM, CDR2 ANQGSEA. Amplified TCR beta CDR3 regions came from RNA transcripts. Researchers ran a first-round RT-PCR on the TCR CDR3 using the HTBI primer set. In TCRdb, the multiplex PCR reads were re-called with MiXCR into one record per CDR3 protein. The top ten hold 8.9% of the sample, which has around 800,000 distinct CDR3 sequences, 38% seen once. Clinical symptoms, serum thyroxine, TRAb, thyroid ultrasound and orbital computed tomography established diagnosis. Source material for PBMCs was about 11 ml fresh peripheral blood.

The chain links TRBV29-1 to TRBJ1-1, with 10 positions matching TRBD1. This TCR derives from a man aged 18 to 35 with Graves' hyperthyroidism. Sequencing was done on a sample of blood. CDR3 protein: CSLGQGRSEAFF. DNA for the CDR3: TGCAGCTTGGGACAGGGGAGGTCTGAAGCTTTCTTT.